This T cell receptor (beta chain) was identified in a study of blood T cell repertoires in COVID-19. CDR1 SGDLS and CDR2 YYNGEE come from the germline V gene. The ends lost 1 base at V and 9 bases at J; junction bases unmatched: 5. This CDR3 is 15 amino acids long. The assay was immunoSEQ multiplex PCR, and TCRdb's table has in-frame clones only and misses some. Among about 240,000 clones, approximately 90% were seen once, and the ten largest hold 6% to 9%. The sequenced sample consisted of peripheral blood. The rearrangement joins TRBV9 to TRBJ1-6, with TRBD1 identical over 9 bases. The source of this sequence is a man aged 55 to 70 who had recovered from COVID-19. The CDR3 protein is CASSVTDRGGSPLHF. In DNA, the CDR3 is TGTGCCAGCAGCGTAACGGACAGGGGCGGTTCACCCCTCCACTTT.